Presented here are 10 T cell receptor beta chains from one specimen sequenced in a study of Graves' ophthalmopathy and Graves' hyperthyroidism. The authors amplified TCR beta CDR3 regions from RNA transcripts. First-round RT-PCR relied on HTBI primers, and a second-round multiplex PCR came next. TCRdb ran MiXCR on the multiplex PCR reads and lists one entry per CDR3 protein. The table shows a few hundred thousand distinct CDR3 sequences, with under 45% occurring only once. The sample consisted of peripheral blood or thyroid tissue (not recorded which). Receptors were obtained from an adult man with Graves' hyperthyroidism.

This chain links TRBV25-1 with TRBJ2-7; 8 nucleotides agree with TRBD2. Trimming took 4 bases from V and 0 from J; bases not matched to a gene: 11. The CDR3 sequence is 17 residues long. Germline-derived CDR1 and CDR2 are MGHDK and SYGVNS. The DNA for the CDR3 is TGTGCCAGCAGTGCTAACGGGAGGGGTTCAAACTCCTACGAGCAGTACTTC. It translates to CASSANGRGSNSYEQYF.

V and J are TRBV10-3 and TRBJ2-2; D call uncertain. Trimming pared 10 bases from V and 1 base from J, leaving 19 bases between. Germline CDR1 is ENHRY and CDR2 is SYGVKD. The CDR3 runs to 16 residues. DNA of the CDR3: TGTGCCAGCAGCTATCGACAACCTCTGAACACCGGGGAGCTGTTTTTT. It specifies CASSYRQPLNTGELFF.

This clonotype was counted between two and nine times. The chain carries TRBV28 and TRBJ2-2, with a tentative D call TRBD2 (6 bases). Germline V lookup: CDR1 MDHEN, CDR2 SYDVKM. The CDR3 contains 15 residues. The germline V and J ends were trimmed by 4 bases and 2 bases, with 11 bases remaining between them. CDR3 sequence reads: CASSSWDSNTGELFF. Written as DNA, the CDR3 is TGTGCCAGCAGTTCCTGGGACTCTAACACCGGGGAGCTGTTTTTT.

This clonotype was recorded at least ten times. J is TRBJ2-5 and V is TRBV7-2; D ambiguous. Trimming took 0 bases from V and 2 from J, leaving 7 bases between them. The CDR3 runs to 14 residues. Germline assignment: CDR1 SGHTA and CDR2 FQGNSA. In DNA, the CDR3 is TGTGCCAGCAGCTTAGCTCCGGCTCAAGAGACCCAGTACTTC. This translates into CASSLAPAQETQYF.

This clonotype was counted many times. The V call is TRBV11-2, the J call TRBJ1-6; D possibly corresponds to TRBD1 (5 bases). V shed 4 bases and J shed 4 bases, with 8 bases lying between them. The CDR3 length is 14 residues. Germline V gene lookup returns CDR1 SGHAT and CDR2 FQNNGV. CDR3 amino acids: CASSSGGYNSPLHF. The CDR3, as DNA: TGTGCCAGCAGCTCCGGGGGGTATAATTCACCCCTCCACTTT.

This clonotype was found a few times. This chain uses TRBV28 with TRBJ1-2; D is unresolved. This CDR3 has 14 residues. Germline CDR1 reads MDHEN; CDR2 reads SYDVKM. V shed 0 bases and J shed 6 bases, with 11 bases lying between them. CDR3 sequence reads: CASSLWAGADGYTF. DNA for the CDR3: TGTGCCAGCAGTTTATGGGCCGGAGCTGATGGCTACACCTTC.

This sequence joins TRBV25-1 and TRBJ2-7, with 9 bases matching TRBD1. The J segment lost 4 bases and the V segment lost 11 bases, leaving 9 bases of the junction unmatched. The CDR3 has 13 amino acids. CDR1 is MGHDK and CDR2 is SYGVNS in the germline V gene. Here the CDR3 reads CAWSNRGRYEQYF. CDR3 in DNA: TGTGCCTGGAGTAACAGGGGGCGGTACGAGCAGTACTTC.

This chain uses TRBV11-2 with TRBJ2-3; 9 nucleotides match TRBD2. The CDR3 is made up of 16 amino acids. V lost 1 base to trimming and J lost 6 bases; unmatched junction nucleotides: 8. Germline loops: CDR1 SGHAT, CDR2 FQNNGV. CDR3 loop: CASSLASLAGWDTQYF. The CDR3 DNA reads TGTGCCAGCAGCTTAGCGTCCCTAGCGGGGTGGGATACGCAGTATTTT. The full variable domain, rest sourced from reference TRBV11-2 and TRBJ2-3, is EAGVAQSPRYKIIEKRQSVAFWCNPISGHATLYWYQQILGQGPKLLIQFQNNGVVDDSQLPKDRFSAERLKGVDSTLKIQPAKLEDSAVYLCASSLASLAGWDTQYFGPGTRLTVL.

The chain recombines TRBV7-2 with TRBJ1-5, with D possibly matching TRBD1 (5 bases). Trimming removed 1 base from V and 11 bases from J, with 12 bases in between. The CDR3 loop spans 13 amino acids. Germline values: CDR1 SGHTA, CDR2 FQGNSA. CDR3 residues: CASSLEGRETQHF. CDR3 bases: TGTGCCAGCAGCTTAGAGGGACGGGAAACCCAGCATTTT.

V gene TRBV9 combines with J gene TRBJ1-6; D gene ambiguous. Per the germline V gene, CDR1 is SGDLS and CDR2 is YYNGEE. V lost 0 bases to trimming and J lost 7 bases, with 11 bases between them. The CDR3 extends over 15 amino acids. CDR3 in DNA: TGTGCCAGCAGCGTAGTGAGACGGACGAATTCACCCCTCCACTTT. Translation gives CASSVVRRTNSPLHF.